This T cell receptor beta chain was captured by sequencing in a study of T cells in Graves' hyperthyroidism and ophthalmopathy. The V end was cut by 0 bases, the J end by 8 bases, with 23 bases between. Germline V gives CDR1 SGHDT, CDR2 YYEEEE. CDR3 length: 17 residues. Broader study findings: Also found in blood were most expanded thyroid clonotypes above 0.001.

About this clonotype: Its antigen remains unidentified.

RNA transcripts yielded amplified TCR beta CDR3 regions. HTBI primers were the set used in a first-round RT-PCR of the TCR CDR3. TCRdb re-called the multiplex PCR reads through MiXCR, storing one row per CDR3 protein. The data hold 650,000 to 700,000 distinct CDR3 sequences, with roughly 17% observed a single time. A roughly 9.3 ml volume of fresh peripheral blood provided the PBMCs. Sequencing used blood. This clonotype was obtained from a man aged 50-60 years with Graves' hyperthyroidism. The V call is TRBV5-6, the J call TRBJ1-2; TRBD1 is a possible D gene (5 bases). The DNA for the CDR3 is TGTGCCAGCAGCTTGGAGTTGGGACCAGGCTCCCTAGGGGGCTACACCTTC. Protein product: CASSLELGPGSLGGYTF.